This T cell receptor beta chain was sequenced in a study of cytomegalovirus exposure and HLA in healthy donors. Using immunoSEQ multiplex PCR, the repertoire was profiled, and TCRdb retains in-frame clones only, with some absent. The data hold roughly 300,000 clones, with roughly 90% observed a single time. Material for sequencing was PBMCs. The sequence was collected from a young woman in good health and CMV-seropositive.

This CDR3 reads CASSLRDHQETQYF. The CDR3 nucleotides read TGTGCCAGCAGCTTAAGGGACCACCAAGAGACCCAGTACTTC. The chain joins TRBV11-3 to TRBJ2-5; the D call may be TRBD1 or TRBD2 (5 bases each). The germline V gene encodes CDR1 SGHNT and CDR2 YENEEA. CDR3 length: 14 residues. The V end was cut by 2 bases, the J end by 0 bases, with 7 bases between.